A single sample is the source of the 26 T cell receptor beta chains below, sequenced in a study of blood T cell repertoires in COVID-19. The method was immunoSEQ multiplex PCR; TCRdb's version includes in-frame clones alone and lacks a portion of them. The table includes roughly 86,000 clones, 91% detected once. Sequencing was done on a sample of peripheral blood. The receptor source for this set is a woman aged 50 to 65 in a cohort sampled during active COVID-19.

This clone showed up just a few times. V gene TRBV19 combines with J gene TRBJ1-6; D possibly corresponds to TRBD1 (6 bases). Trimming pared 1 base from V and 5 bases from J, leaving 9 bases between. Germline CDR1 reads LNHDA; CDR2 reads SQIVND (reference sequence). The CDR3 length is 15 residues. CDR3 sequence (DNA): TGTGCCAGTAGTATAGGCTGGACAGATAATTCACCCCTCCACTTT. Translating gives CASSIGWTDNSPLHF.

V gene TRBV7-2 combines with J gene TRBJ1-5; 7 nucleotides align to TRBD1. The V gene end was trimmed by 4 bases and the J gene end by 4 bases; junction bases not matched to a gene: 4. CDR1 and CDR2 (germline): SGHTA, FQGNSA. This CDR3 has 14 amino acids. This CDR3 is CASSSGQENQPQHF. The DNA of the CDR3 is TGTGCCAGCAGCTCAGGACAGGAGAATCAGCCCCAGCATTTT.

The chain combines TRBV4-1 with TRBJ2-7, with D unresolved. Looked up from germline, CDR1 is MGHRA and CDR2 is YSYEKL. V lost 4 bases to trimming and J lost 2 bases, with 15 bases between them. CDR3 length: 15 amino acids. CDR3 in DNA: TGCGCCAGCAGCCCCCAAGAAAGAGTCCCCTACGAGCAGTACTTC. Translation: CASSPQERVPYEQYF.

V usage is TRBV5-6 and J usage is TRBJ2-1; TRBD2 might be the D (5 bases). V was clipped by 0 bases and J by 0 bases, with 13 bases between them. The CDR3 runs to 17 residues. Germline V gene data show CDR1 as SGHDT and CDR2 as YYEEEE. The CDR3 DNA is TGTGCCAGCAGCTTGGCTTCCCTAGCCGTCTCCTACAATGAGCAGTTCTTC. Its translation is CASSLASLAVSYNEQFF.

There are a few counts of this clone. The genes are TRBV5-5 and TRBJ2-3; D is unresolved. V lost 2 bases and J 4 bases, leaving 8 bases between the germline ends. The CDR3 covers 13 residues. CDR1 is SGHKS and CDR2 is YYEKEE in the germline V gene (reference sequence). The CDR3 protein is CASSFLQPDTQYF. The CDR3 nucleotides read TGTGCCAGCAGCTTTTTACAGCCAGATACGCAGTATTTT.

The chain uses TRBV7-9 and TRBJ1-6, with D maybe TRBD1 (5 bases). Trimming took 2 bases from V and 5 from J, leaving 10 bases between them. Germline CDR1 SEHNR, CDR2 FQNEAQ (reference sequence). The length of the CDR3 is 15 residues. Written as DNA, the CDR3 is TGTGCCAGCAGCTTATCCGCAGGGCATAATTCACCCCTCCACTTT. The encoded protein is CASSLSAGHNSPLHF. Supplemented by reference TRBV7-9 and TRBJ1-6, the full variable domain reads DTGVSQNPRHKITKRGQNVTFRCDPISEHNRLYWYRQTLGQGPEFLTYFQNEAQLEKSRLLSDRFSAERPKGSFSTLEIQRTEQGDSAMYLCASSLSAGHNSPLHFGNGTRLTVT.

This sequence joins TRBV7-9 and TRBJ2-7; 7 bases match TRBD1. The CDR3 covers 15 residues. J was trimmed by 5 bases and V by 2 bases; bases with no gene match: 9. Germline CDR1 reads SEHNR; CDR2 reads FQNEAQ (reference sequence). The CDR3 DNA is TGTGCCAGCAGCTTAACCGGGACAGCTTCAAACGAGCAGTACTTC. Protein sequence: CASSLTGTASNEQYF.

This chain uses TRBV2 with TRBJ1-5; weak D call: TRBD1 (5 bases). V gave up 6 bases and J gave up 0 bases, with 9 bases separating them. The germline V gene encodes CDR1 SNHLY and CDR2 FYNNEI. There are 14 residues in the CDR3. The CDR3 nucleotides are TGTGCCAGCAGACAGGCTTATAGCAATCAGCCCCAGCATTTT. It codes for CASRQAYSNQPQHF.

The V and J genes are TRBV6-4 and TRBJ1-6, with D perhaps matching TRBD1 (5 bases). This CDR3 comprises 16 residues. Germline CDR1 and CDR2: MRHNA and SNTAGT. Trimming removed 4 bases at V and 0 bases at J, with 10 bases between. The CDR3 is CASSVGGSSYNSPLHF. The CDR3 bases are TGTGCCAGCAGTGTGGGGGGGAGCTCCTATAATTCACCCCTCCACTTT.

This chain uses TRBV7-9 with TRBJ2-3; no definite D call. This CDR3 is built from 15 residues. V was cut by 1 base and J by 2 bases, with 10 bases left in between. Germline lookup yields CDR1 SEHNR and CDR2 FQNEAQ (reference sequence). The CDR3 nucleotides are TGTGCCAGCAGCTTAGTGGAGTCCTACACAGATACGCAGTATTTT. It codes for CASSLVESYTDTQYF. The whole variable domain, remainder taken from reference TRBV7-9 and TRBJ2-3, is DTGVSQNPRHKITKRGQNVTFRCDPISEHNRLYWYRQTLGQGPEFLTYFQNEAQLEKSRLLSDRFSAERPKGSFSTLEIQRTEQGDSAMYLCASSLVESYTDTQYFGPGTRLTVL.

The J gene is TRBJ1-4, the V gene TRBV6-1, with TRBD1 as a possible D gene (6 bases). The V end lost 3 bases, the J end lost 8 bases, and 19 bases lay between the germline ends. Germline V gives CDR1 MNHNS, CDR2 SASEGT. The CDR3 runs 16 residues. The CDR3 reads CASSEFVGGPEEKLFF. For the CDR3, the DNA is TGTGCCAGCAGTGAGTTTGTAGGGGGACCAGAAGAAAAACTGTTTTTT.

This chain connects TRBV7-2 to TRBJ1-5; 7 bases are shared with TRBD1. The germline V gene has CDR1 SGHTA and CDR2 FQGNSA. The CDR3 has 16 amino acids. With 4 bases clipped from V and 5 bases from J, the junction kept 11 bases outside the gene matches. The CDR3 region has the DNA TGTGCCAGCAGCTACCAGGACAGGCATTCATATCAGCCCCAGCATTTT. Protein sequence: CASSYQDRHSYQPQHF.

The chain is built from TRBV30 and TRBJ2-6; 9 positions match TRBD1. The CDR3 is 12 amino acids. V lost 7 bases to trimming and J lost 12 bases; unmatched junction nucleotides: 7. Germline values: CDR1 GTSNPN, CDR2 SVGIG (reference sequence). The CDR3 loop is CALGTGLSVLTF. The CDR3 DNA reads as TGTGCCTTAGGGACAGGGTTGAGCGTCCTGACTTTC. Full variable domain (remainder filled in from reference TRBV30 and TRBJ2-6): SQTIHQWPATLVQPVGSPLSLECTVEGTSNPNLYWYRQAAGRGLQLLFYSVGIGQISSEVPQNLSASRPQDRQFILSSKKLLLSDSGFYLCALGTGLSVLTFGAGSRLTVL.

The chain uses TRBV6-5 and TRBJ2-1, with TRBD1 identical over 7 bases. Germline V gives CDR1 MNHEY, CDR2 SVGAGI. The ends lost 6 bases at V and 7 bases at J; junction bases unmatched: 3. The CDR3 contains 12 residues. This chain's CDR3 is CASRMTGNEQFF. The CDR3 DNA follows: TGTGCCAGCAGGATGACAGGGAATGAGCAGTTCTTC.

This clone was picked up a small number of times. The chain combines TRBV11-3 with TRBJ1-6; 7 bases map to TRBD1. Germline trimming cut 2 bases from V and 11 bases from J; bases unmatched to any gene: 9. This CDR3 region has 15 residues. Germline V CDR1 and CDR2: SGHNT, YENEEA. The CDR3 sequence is CASSLRDRARAPLHF. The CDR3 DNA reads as TGTGCCAGCAGCTTACGCGACAGGGCCAGGGCACCCCTCCACTTT.

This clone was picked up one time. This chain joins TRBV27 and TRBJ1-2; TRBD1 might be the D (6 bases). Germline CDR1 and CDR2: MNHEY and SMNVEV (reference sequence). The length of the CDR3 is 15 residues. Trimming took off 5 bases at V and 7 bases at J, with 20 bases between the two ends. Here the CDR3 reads CASSRTDRRPGGYTF. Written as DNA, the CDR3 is TGTGCCAGCAGTAGAACTGACAGGAGGCCGGGTGGCTACACCTTC.

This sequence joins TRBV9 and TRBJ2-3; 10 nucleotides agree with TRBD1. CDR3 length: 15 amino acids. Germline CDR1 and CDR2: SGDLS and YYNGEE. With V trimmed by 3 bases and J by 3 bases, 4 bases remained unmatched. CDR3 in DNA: TGTGCCAGCAGCGCCCGGACAGGGGGGACAGATACGCAGTATTTT. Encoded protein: CASSARTGGTDTQYF.

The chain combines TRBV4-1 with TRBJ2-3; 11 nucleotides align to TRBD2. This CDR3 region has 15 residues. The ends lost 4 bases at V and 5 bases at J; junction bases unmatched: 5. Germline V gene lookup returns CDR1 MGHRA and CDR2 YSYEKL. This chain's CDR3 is CASSPRLAGLDTQYF. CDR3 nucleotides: TGCGCCAGCAGCCCGCGACTAGCGGGGCTAGATACGCAGTATTTT.

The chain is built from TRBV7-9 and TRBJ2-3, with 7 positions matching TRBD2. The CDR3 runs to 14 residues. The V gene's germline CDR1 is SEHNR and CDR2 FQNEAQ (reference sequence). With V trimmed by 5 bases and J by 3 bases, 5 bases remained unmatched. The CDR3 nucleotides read TGTGCCAGCAGCCCCACTAGCGCGACAGATACGCAGTATTTT. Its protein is CASSPTSATDTQYF. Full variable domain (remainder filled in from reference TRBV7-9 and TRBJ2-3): DTGVSQNPRHKITKRGQNVTFRCDPISEHNRLYWYRQTLGQGPEFLTYFQNEAQLEKSRLLSDRFSAERPKGSFSTLEIQRTEQGDSAMYLCASSPTSATDTQYFGPGTRLTVL.

The CDR3 DNA reads TGTGCCAGCAGCCCGGGACTAGCGGGTCTGGGGACCGGGGAGCTGTTTTTT. Translated: CASSPGLAGLGTGELFF. V gene TRBV11-2 combines with J gene TRBJ2-2; 12 bases are a match to TRBD2. This CDR3 comprises 17 residues. V lost 5 bases to trimming and J lost 5 bases; unmatched junction nucleotides: 9. The germline CDR1 and CDR2 sequences are SGHAT and FQNNGV.

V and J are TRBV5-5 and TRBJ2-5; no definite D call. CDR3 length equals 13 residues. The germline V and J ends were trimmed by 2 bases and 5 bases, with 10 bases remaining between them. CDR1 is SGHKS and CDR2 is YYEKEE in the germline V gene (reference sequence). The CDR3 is CASSFLPSETQYF. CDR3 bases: TGTGCCAGCAGCTTCCTCCCGTCGGAGACCCAGTACTTC.

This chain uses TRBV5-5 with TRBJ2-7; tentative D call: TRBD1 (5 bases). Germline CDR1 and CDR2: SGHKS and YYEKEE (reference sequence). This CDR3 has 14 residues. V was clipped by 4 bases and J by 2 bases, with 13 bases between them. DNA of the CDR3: TGTGCCAGCAGCCGCGTACAGGCAACCTACGAGCAGTACTTC. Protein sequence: CASSRVQATYEQYF.

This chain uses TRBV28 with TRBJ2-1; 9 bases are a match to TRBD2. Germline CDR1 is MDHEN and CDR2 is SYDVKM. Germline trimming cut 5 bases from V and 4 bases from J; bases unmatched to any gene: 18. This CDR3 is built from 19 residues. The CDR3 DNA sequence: TGTGCCAGCAGTCCCGGGAGGAGCGGGAGGCCCCAAAATTACAATGAGCAGTTCTTC. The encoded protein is CASSPGRSGRPQNYNEQFF.

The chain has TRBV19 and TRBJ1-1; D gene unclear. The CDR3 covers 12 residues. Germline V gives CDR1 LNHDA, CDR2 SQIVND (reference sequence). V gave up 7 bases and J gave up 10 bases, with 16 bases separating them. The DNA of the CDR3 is TGTGCCAGTATCCGGGAAGGATTCGCAGCTTTCTTT. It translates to CASIREGFAAFF.

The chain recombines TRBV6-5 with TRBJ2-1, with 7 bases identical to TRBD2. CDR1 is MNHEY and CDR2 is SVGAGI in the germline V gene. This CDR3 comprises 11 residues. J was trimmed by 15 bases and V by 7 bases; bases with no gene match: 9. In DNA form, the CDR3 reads TGTGCCAGCAATTTGCGGGAGCTCCCGTTCTTC. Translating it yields CASNLRELPFF.

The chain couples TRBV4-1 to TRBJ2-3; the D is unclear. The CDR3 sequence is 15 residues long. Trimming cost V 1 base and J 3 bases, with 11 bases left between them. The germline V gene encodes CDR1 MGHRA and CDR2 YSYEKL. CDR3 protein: CASSQAPARTDTQYF. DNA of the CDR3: TGCGCCAGCAGCCAAGCTCCCGCCCGGACAGATACGCAGTATTTT.